This TCR beta chain was captured by sequencing in a study of T-cell memory formation after mild COVID-19. General study results and limits: Shrinking CD4+ clones were chiefly CM and EM; CD8+ ones were chiefly EMRA. Prior to infection, memory already included some responding clones, suggesting cross-reactive memory joined.

Germline CDR1 SEHNR, CDR2 FQNEAQ (reference sequence). CDR3 length: 14 residues. V lost 1 base, J lost 2 bases, and 9 bases lay in between. TCRdb ran MiXCR on the 5' RACE reads and lists one entry per CDR3 protein. The table records 13,000 or so distinct CDR3 sequences, roughly 15% of them present only once. This clonotype was detected ten times or more. The antigen is not known. Source material: PBMCs or a T cell subset sorted from them (not recorded which). The V gene is TRBV7-9, the J gene TRBJ2-7, with D possibly matching TRBD2 (5 bases). This TCR was recovered from a man aged 18 to 30 who had mild COVID-19 (a few samples of this study predate the infection). Cell type and time point are not known. The CDR3: CASSLGTGTYEQYV. The CDR3 DNA reads TGTGCCAGCAGCTTAGGTACGGGAACCTACGAGCAGTACGTC.